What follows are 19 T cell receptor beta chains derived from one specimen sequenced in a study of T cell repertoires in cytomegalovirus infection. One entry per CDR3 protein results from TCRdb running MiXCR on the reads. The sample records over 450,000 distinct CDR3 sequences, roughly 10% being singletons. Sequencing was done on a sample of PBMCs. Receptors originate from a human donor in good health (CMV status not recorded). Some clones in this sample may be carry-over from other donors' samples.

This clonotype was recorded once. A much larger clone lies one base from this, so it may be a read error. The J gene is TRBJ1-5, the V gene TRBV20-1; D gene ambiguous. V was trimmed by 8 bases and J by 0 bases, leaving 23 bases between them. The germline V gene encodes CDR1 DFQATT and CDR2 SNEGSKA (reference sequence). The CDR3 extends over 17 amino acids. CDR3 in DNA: TGCAGTACTAAGCCAGTCACTGGGTTGTATAGCAATCAGCCCCAGCATTTT. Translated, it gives CSTKPVTGLYSNQPQHF.

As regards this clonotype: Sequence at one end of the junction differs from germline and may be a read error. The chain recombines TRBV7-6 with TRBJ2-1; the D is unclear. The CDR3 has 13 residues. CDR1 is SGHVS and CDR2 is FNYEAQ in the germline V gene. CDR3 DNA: TGTGCTAGCAGCCACCGTCTTTACAATGAGCAGTTCTTC. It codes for CASSHRLYNEQFF.

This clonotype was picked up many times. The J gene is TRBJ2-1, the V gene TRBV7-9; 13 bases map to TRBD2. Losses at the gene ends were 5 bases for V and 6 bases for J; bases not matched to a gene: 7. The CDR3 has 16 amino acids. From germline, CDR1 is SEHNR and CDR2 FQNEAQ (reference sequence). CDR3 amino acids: CASSPRTSGRGNEQFF. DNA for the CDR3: TGTGCCAGCAGCCCCCGGACTAGCGGGAGAGGCAATGAGCAGTTCTTC.

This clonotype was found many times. The CDR3 DNA follows: TGTGCCAGCAGCCAATGGGCCACGGGGATATACAATGAGCAGTTCTTC. Its translation: CASSQWATGIYNEQFF. The chain is built from TRBV11-2 and TRBJ2-1; a weak D match, TRBD2 (5 bases). This CDR3 region has 16 residues. Trimming stripped 5 bases from V and 4 bases from J, with 18 bases between. Looked up from germline, CDR1 is SGHAT and CDR2 is FQNNGV. The full variable domain, rest sourced from reference TRBV11-2 and TRBJ2-1, is EAGVAQSPRYKIIEKRQSVAFWCNPISGHATLYWYQQILGQGPKLLIQFQNNGVVDDSQLPKDRFSAERLKGVDSTLKIQPAKLEDSAVYLCASSQWATGIYNEQFFGPGTRLTVL.

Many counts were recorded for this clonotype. This CDR3 is CASSSWDTDTQYF. CDR3 nucleotide sequence: TGTGCCAGCAGCTCCTGGGACACAGATACGCAGTATTTT. The chain couples TRBV7-2 to TRBJ2-3; D is unresolved. Germline V gene data show CDR1 as SGHTA and CDR2 as FQGNSA. The CDR3 runs 13 residues. Trimming shortened V by 4 bases and J by 2 bases, and 7 bases separated the two germline ends.

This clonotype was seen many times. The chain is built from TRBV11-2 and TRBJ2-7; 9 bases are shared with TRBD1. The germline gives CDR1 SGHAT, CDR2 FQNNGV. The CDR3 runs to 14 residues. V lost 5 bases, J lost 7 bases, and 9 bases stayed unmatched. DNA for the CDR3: TGTGCCAGCAGCAGTAACAGGGGGCGCGGAGAGCAGTACTTC. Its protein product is CASSSNRGRGEQYF.

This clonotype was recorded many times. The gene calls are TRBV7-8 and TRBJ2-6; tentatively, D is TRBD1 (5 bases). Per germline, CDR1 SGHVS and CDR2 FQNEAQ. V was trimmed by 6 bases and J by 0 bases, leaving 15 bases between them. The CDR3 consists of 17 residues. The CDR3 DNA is TGTGCCAGCAGTTACAGGTTCTCCCTCTCTGGGGCCAACGTCCTGACTTTC. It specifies CASSYRFSLSGANVLTF.

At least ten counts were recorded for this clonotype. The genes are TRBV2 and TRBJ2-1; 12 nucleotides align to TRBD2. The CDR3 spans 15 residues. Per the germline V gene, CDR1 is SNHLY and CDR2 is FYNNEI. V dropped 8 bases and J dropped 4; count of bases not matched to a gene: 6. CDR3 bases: TGTGCCAGCCGATCTAGCGGGGGGGCTTACAATGAGCAGTTCTTC. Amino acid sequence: CASRSSGGAYNEQFF. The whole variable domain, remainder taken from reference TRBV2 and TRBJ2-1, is EPEVTQTPSHQVTQMGQEVILRCVPISNHLYFYWYRQILGQKVEFLVSFYNNEISEKSEIFDDQFSVERPDGSNFTLKIRSTKLEDSAMYFCASRSSGGAYNEQFFGPGTRLTVL.

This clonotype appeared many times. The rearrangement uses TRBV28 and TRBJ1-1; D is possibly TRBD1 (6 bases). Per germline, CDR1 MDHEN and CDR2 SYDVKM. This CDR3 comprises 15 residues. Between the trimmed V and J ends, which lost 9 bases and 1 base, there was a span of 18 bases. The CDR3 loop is CASNGSDRSNTEAFF. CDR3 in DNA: TGTGCCAGTAACGGGTCCGACAGGTCGAACACTGAAGCTTTCTTT. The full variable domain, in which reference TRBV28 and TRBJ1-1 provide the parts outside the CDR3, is DVKVTQSSRYLVKRTGEKVFLECVQDMDHENMFWYRQDPGLGLRLIYFSYDVKMKEKGDIPEGYSVSREKKERFSLILESASTNQTSMYLCASNGSDRSNTEAFFGQGTRLTVV.

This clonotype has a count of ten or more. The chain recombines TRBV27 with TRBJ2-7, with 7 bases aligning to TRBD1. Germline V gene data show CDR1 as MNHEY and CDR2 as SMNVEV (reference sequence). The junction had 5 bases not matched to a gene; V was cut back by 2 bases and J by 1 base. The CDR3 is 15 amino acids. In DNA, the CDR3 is TGTGCCAGCAGTTTACGGGACAGATCTTCCTACGAGCAGTACTTC. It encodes CASSLRDRSSYEQYF.

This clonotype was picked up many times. CDR3 nucleotide sequence: TGTGCCAGCAGCTTAGATACGGGTTTTTCGGATGAGCAGTTCTTC. This codes for CASSLDTGFSDEQFF. This chain links TRBV7-8 with TRBJ2-1; D ambiguous. Trimming cost V 1 base and J 8 bases, with 15 bases left between them. Germline V gene lookup returns CDR1 SGHVS and CDR2 FQNEAQ. The CDR3 runs to 15 residues.

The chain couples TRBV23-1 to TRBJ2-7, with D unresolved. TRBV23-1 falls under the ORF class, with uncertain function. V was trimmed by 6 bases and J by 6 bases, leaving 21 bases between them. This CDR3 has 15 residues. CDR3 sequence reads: CASRGKGKKGSEQYF. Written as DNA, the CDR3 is TGCGCCAGCAGGGGGAAAGGGAAGAAGGGTAGCGAGCAGTACTTC.

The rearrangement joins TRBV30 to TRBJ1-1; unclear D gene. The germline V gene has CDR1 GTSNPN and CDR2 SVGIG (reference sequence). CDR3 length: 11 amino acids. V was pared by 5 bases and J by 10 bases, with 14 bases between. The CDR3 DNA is TGTGCCTGGGCCCCCTGGGAGGGAGCTTTCTTT. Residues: CAWAPWEGAFF.

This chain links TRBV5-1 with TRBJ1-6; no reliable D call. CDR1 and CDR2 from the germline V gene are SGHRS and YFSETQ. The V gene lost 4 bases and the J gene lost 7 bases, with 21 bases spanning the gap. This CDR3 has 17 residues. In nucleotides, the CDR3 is TGCGCCAGCAGCCCTAGCCCCGGGCCGAAAACGAATTCACCCCTCCACTTT. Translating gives CASSPSPGPKTNSPLHF.

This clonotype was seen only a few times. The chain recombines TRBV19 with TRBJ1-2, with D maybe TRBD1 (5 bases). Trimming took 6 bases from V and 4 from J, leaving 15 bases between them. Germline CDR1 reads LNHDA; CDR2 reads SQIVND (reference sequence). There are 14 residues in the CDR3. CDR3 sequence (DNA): TGTGCCAGTAGCCTTCCAGGGATGGCCTATGGCTACACCTTC. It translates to CASSLPGMAYGYTF.

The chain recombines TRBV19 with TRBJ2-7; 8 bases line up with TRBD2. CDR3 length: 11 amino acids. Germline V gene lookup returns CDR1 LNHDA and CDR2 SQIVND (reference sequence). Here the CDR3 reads CPGGPVYEQYF. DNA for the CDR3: TGTCCGGGAGGGCCCGTCTACGAGCAGTACTTC.

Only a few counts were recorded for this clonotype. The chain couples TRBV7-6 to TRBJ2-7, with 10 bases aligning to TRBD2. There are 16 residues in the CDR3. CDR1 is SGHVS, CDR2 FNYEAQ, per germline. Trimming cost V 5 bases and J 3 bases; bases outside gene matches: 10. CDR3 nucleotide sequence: TGTGCCAGCAGCCCCGGGCTAGCGGGAGAAAGCTACGAGCAGTACTTC. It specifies CASSPGLAGESYEQYF.

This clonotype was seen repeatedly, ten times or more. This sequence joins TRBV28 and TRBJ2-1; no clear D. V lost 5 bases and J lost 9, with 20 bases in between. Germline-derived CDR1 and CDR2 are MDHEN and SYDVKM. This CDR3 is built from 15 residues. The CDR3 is CASSPGLPSWGEQFF. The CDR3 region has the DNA TGTGCCAGCAGTCCCGGGCTCCCCTCCTGGGGTGAGCAGTTCTTC.

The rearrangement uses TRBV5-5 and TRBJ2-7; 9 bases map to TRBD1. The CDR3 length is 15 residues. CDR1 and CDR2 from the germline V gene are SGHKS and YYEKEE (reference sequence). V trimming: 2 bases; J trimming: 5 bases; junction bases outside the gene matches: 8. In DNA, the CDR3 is TGTGCCAGCAGCTTTTTCGGACAGGGGTACGACGAGCAGTACTTC. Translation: CASSFFGQGYDEQYF. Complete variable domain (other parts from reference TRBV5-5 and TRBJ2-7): DAGVTQSPTHLIKTRGQQVTLRCSPISGHKSVSWYQQVLGQGPQFIFQYYEKEERGRGNFPDRFSARQFPNYSSELNVNALLLGDSALYLCASSFFGQGYDEQYFGPGTRLTVT.